The 9 T cell receptor beta chains listed next were all sequenced from one sample in a study of T cell changes during pregnancy in multiple sclerosis. TCRdb's copy holds only in-frame clones and misses some; the assay was immunoSEQ multiplex PCR. The sample holds about 100,000 clones, 80% to 95% seen once. Specimen: peripheral blood, collected after pregnancy. These receptors were obtained from a female donor with multiple sclerosis, enrolled in a pregnancy study.

The chain uses TRBV5-1 and TRBJ2-1; the match to TRBD2 covers 9 bases. This CDR3 has 16 amino acids. Looked up from germline, CDR1 is SGHRS and CDR2 is YFSETQ. V dropped 2 bases and J dropped 5; count of bases not matched to a gene: 8. Written as DNA, the CDR3 is TGCGCCAGCAGCTTCGGGCTAGCGGGACCTAACAATGAGCAGTTCTTC. Its protein is CASSFGLAGPNNEQFF.

This rearrangement joins TRBV5-1 to TRBJ1-2; 8 nucleotides line up with TRBD1. The CDR3 length is 15 residues. V shed 0 bases, J shed 6 bases, and the junction held 7 bases outside the gene matches. The germline V gene encodes CDR1 SGHRS and CDR2 YFSETQ. CDR3 nucleotide sequence: TGCGCCAGCAGCTTGGTTCCAGGGGGCCAGGATGGCTACACCTTC. Its protein is CASSLVPGGQDGYTF.

The V and J genes are TRBV7-9 and TRBJ2-7, with TRBD1 matching over 8 bases. There are 14 residues in the CDR3. Germline CDR1 and CDR2: SEHNR and FQNEAQ (reference sequence). J gave up 5 bases and V 2 bases, and 5 bases lay outside the gene matches. The CDR3 sequence: CASSLTPTGDEQYF. CDR3 nucleotides: TGTGCCAGCAGCTTAACCCCGACAGGGGACGAGCAGTACTTC.

This chain connects TRBV29-1 to TRBJ1-2; maybe TRBD1 (5 bases). CDR1 and CDR2 (germline): SQVTM, ANQGSEA. Trimming took 7 bases from V and 5 from J, leaving 14 bases between them. The CDR3 loop spans 12 amino acids. The DNA for the CDR3 is TGCAGCGCTAGAGAGGGGACTTATGGCTACACCTTC. Encoded protein: CSAREGTYGYTF.

The V and J genes are TRBV6-6 and TRBJ1-4, with 9 bases fitting TRBD1. The germline gives CDR1 MNHNY, CDR2 SVGAGI (reference sequence). J gave up 7 bases and V 2 bases, and 5 bases lay outside the gene matches. This CDR3 region has 15 residues. The CDR3 is CASSYPGQGREKLFF. CDR3 in DNA: TGTGCCAGCAGTTACCCTGGACAGGGGCGTGAAAAACTGTTTTTT.

CDR3 protein: CASSLTALNTGELFF. CDR3 sequence (DNA): TGTGCCAGCAGTTTAACAGCTTTGAACACCGGGGAGCTGTTTTTT. The chain uses TRBV6-6 and TRBJ2-2; no definite D call. Per the germline V gene, CDR1 is MNHNY and CDR2 is SVGAGI (reference sequence). There are 15 residues in the CDR3. Trimming cost V 4 bases and J 1 base, with 10 bases left between them.

The CDR3 DNA follows: TGCAGCGTGGGGACAGGGTTTAAACTGTCCGAGCAGTACTTC. Translating gives CSVGTGFKLSEQYF. The chain uses TRBV29-1 and TRBJ2-7, with TRBD1 matching 9 bases. The germline V gene has CDR1 SQVTM and CDR2 ANQGSEA. V shed 6 bases, J shed 6 bases, and the junction held 12 bases outside the gene matches. This CDR3 has 14 residues.

V and J are TRBV2 and TRBJ1-2; 7 bases agree with TRBD1. Germline assignment: CDR1 SNHLY and CDR2 FYNNEI. The CDR3 consists of 15 residues. Trimming took 5 bases from V and 3 from J; bases not matched to a gene: 9. CDR3 DNA: TGTGCCAGCAGTCCACAAGGGGGCGAGTACTATGGCTACACCTTC. Amino acids: CASSPQGGEYYGYTF.

The chain is built from TRBV28 and TRBJ2-7, with TRBD2 identical over 9 bases. V shed 4 bases, J shed 2 bases, and the junction held 6 bases outside the gene matches. Germline assignment: CDR1 MDHEN and CDR2 SYDVKM. This CDR3 is built from 15 residues. The CDR3 reads CASSSLAGGAYEQYF. In nucleotides, the CDR3 is TGTGCCAGCAGTTCTCTCGCGGGAGGGGCCTACGAGCAGTACTTC.